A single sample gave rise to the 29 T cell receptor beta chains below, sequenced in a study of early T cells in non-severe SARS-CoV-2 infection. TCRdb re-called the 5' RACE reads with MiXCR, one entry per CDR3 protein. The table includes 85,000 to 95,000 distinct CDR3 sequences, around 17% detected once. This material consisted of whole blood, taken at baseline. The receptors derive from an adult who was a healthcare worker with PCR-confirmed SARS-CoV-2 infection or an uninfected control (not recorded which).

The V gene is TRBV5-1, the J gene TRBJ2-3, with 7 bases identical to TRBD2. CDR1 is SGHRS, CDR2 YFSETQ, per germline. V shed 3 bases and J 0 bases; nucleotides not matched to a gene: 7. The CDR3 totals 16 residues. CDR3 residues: CASSSGLVGSTDTQYF. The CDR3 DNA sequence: TGCGCCAGCAGCTCCGGACTAGTCGGTAGCACAGATACGCAGTATTTT. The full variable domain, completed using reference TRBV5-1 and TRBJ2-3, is KAGVTQTPRYLIKTRGQQVTLSCSPISGHRSVSWYQQTPGQGLQFLFEYFSETQRNKGNFPGRFSGRQFSNSRSEMNVSTLELGDSALYLCASSSGLVGSTDTQYFGPGTRLTVL.

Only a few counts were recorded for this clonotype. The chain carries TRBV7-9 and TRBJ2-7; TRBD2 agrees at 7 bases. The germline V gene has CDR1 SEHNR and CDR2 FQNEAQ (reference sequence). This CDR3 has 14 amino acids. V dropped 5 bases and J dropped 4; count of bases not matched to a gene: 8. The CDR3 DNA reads TGTGCCAGCAGCAAGGGCCTAGCGGTTTACGAGCAGTACTTC. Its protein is CASSKGLAVYEQYF.

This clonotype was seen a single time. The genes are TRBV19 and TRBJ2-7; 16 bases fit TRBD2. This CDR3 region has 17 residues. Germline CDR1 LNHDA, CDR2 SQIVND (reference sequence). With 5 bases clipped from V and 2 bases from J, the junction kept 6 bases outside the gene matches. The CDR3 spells CASSLGLAGGQTYEQYF. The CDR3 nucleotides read TGTGCCAGTAGTCTGGGACTAGCGGGAGGGCAAACCTACGAGCAGTACTTC. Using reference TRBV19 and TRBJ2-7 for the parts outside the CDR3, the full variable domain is DGGITQSPKYLFRKEGQNVTLSCEQNLNHDAMYWYRQDPGQGLRLIYYSQIVNDFQKGDIAEGYSVSREKKESFPLTVTSAQKNPTAFYLCASSLGLAGGQTYEQYFGPGTRLTVT.

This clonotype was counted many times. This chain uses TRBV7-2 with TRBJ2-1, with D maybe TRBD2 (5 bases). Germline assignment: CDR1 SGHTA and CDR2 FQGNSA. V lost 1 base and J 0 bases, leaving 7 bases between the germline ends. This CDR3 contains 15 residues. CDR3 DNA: TGTGCCAGCAGCTTAGGAGGGCGCTCCTACAATGAGCAGTTCTTC. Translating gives CASSLGGRSYNEQFF.

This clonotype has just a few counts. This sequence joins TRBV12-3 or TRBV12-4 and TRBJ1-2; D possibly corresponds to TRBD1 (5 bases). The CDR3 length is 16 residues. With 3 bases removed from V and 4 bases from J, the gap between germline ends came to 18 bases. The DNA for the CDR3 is TGTGCCAGCAGTTTCTTCGCCCCGGGACGGAGCTATGGCTACACCTTC. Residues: CASSFFAPGRSYGYTF.

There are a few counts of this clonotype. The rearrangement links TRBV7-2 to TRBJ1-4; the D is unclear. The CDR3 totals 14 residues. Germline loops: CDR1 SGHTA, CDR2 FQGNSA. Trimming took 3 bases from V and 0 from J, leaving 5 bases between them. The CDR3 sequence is CASSFGSTNEKLFF. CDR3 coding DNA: TGTGCCAGCAGCTTTGGGTCAACTAATGAAAAACTGTTTTTT.

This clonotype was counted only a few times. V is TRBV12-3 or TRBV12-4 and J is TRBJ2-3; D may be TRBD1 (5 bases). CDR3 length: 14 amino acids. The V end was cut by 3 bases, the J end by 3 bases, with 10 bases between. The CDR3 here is CASSFSQGTDTQYF. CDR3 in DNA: TGTGCCAGCAGTTTTTCCCAGGGTACAGATACGCAGTATTTT.

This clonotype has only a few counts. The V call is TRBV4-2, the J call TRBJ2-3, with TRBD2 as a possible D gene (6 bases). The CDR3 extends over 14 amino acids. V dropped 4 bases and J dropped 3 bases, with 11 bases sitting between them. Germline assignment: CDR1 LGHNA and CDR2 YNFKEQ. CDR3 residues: CASSLRRETDTQYF. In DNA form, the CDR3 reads TGTGCCAGCAGCCTCCGGAGGGAGACAGATACGCAGTATTTT.

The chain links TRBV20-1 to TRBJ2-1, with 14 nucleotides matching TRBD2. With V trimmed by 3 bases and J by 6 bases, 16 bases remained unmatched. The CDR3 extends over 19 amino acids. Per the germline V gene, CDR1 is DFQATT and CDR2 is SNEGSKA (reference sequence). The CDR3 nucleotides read TGCAGTGCTAGGAGGATTCCGGGACTAGCGGGAGTCAAGGGCAATGAGCAGTTCTTC. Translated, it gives CSARRIPGLAGVKGNEQFF.

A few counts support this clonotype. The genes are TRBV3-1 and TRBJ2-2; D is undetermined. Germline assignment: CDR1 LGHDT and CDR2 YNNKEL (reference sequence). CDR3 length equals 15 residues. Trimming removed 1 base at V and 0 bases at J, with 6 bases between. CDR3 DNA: TGTGCCAGCAGCCAAGGGGTCTCGAACACCGGGGAGCTGTTTTTT. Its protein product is CASSQGVSNTGELFF.

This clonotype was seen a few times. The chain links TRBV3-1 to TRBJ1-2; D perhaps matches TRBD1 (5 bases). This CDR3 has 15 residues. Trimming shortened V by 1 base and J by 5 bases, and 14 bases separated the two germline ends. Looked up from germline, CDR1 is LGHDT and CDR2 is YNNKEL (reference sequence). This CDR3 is CASSQAPQGFYGYTF. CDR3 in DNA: TGTGCCAGCAGCCAAGCGCCCCAGGGTTTTTATGGCTACACCTTC.

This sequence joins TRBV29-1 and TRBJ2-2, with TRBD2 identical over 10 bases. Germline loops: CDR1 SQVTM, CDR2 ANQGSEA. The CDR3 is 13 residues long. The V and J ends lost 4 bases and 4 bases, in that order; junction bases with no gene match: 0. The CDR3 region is CSVGLAGTGELFF. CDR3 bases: TGCAGCGTTGGACTAGCGGGCACCGGGGAGCTGTTTTTT.

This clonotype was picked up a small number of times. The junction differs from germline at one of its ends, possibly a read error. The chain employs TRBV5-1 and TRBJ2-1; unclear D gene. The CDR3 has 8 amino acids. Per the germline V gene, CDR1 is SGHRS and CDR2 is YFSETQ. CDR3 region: CASTFWLF. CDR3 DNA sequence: TGCGCCAGCACCTTCTGGCTCTTC.

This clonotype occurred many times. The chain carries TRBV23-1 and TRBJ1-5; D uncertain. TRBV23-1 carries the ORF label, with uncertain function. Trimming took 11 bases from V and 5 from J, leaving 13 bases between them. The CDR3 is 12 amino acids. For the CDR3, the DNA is TGCGCCTTAGAACAGACGTATCAGCCCCAGCATTTT. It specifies CALEQTYQPQHF.

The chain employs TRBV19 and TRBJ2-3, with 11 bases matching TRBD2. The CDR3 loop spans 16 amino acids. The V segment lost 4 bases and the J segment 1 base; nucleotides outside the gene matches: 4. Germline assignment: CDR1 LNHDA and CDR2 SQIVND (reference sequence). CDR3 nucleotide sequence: TGTGCCAGTAGTACCTATAGCGGGAGGGGCACAGATACGCAGTATTTT. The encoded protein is CASSTYSGRGTDTQYF.

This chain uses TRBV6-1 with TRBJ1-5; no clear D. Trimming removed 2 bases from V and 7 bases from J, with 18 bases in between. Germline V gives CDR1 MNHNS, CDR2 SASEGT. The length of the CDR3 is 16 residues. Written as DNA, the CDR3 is TGTGCCAGCAGTGAACGGATGGCACGGCAGTACCAGCCCCAGCATTTT. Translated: CASSERMARQYQPQHF.

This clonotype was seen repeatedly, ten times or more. DNA of the CDR3: TGCAGTGCCAGTGGAGGGCTAGGAGGCACAGATACGCAGTATTTT. It codes for CSASGGLGGTDTQYF. This rearrangement joins TRBV20-1 to TRBJ2-3; D perhaps matches TRBD2 (6 bases). CDR3 length equals 15 residues. Germline values: CDR1 DFQATT, CDR2 SNEGSKA (reference sequence). The ends were cut back, 6 bases at V and 1 base at J, with 17 bases in the middle.

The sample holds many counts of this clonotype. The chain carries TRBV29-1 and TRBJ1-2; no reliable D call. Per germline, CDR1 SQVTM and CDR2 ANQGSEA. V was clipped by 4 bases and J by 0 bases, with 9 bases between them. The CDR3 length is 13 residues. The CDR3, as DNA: TGCAGCGTTGGGATAGAGACTAACTATGGCTACACCTTC. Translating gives CSVGIETNYGYTF. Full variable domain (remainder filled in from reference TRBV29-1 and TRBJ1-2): SAVISQKPSRDICQRGTSLTIQCQVDSQVTMMFWYRQQPGQSLTLIATANQGSEATYESGFVIDKFPISRPNLTFSTLTVSNMSPEDSSIYLCSVGIETNYGYTFGSGTRLTVV.

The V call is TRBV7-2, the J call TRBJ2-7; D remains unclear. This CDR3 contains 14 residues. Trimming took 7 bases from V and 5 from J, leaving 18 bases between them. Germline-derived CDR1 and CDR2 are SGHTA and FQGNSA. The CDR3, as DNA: TGTGCCAGCATTCTGTTCCCTAGTGCCCACGAGCAGTACTTC. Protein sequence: CASILFPSAHEQYF.

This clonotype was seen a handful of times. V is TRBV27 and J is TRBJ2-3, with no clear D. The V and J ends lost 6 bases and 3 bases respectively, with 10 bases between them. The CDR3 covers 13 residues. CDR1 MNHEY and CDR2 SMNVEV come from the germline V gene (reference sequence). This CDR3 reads CASSPLSTDTQYF. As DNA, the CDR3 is TGTGCCAGCAGCCCCCTGAGTACAGATACGCAGTATTTT.

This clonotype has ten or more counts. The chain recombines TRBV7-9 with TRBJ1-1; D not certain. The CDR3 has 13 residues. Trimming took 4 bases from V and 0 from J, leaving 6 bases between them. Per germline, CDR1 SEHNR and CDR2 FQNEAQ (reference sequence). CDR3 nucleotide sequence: TGTGCCAGCAGCTCGACACTGAACACTGAAGCTTTCTTT. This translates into CASSSTLNTEAFF.

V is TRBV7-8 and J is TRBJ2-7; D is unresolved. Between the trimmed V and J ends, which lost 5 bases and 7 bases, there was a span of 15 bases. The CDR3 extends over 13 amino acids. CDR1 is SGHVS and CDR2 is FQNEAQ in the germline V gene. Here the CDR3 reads CASSALATPEQYF. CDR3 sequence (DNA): TGTGCCAGCAGCGCTCTGGCCACCCCAGAGCAGTACTTC.

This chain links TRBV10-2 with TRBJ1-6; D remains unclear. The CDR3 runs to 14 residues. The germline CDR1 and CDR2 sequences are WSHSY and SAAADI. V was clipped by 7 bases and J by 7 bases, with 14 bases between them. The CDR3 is CASNSQIENSPLHF. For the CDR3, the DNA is TGCGCCAGCAATTCACAGATTGAAAATTCACCCCTCCACTTT.

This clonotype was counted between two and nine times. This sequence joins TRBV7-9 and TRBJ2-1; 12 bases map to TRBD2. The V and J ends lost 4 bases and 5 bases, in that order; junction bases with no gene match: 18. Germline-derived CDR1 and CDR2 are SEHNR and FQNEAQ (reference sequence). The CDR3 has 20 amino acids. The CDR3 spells CASSSPKRLAGGPGNNEQFF. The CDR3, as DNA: TGTGCCAGCAGCTCTCCCAAGCGGCTAGCGGGAGGGCCGGGAAACAATGAGCAGTTCTTC.

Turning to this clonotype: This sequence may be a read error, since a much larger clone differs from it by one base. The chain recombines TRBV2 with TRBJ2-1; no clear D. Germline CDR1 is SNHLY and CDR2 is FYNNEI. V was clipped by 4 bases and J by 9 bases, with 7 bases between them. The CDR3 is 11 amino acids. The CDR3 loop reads CASSVEVEQFF. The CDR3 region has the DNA TGTGCCAGCAGTGTTGAGGTTGAGCAGTTCTTC.

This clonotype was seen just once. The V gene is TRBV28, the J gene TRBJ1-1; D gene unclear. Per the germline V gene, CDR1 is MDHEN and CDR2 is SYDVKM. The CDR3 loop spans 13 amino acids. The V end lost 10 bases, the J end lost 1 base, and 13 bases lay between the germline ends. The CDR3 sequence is CAIHRPTNTEAFF. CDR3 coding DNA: TGTGCCATCCATAGGCCCACGAACACTGAAGCTTTCTTT.

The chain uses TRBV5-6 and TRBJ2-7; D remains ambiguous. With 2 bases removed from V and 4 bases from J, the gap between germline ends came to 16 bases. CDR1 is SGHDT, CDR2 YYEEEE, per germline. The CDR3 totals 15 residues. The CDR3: CASSLSRLRTYEQYF. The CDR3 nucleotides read TGTGCCAGCAGCTTAAGTCGGCTTCGCACTTACGAGCAGTACTTC.

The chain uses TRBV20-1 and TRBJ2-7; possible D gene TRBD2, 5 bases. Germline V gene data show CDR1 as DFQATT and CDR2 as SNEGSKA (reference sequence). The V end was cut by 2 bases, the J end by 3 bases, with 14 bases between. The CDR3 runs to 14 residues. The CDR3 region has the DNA TGCAGTGCTAGACCGTGGACGAGCGGCTACGAGCAGTACTTC. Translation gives CSARPWTSGYEQYF.

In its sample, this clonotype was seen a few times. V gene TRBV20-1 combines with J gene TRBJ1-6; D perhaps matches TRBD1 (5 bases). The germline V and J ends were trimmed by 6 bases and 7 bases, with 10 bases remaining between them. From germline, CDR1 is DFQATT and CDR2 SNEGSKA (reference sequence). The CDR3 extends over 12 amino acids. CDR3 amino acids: CSARQTNSPLHF. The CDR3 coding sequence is TGCAGTGCGAGACAGACGAATTCACCCCTCCACTTT.